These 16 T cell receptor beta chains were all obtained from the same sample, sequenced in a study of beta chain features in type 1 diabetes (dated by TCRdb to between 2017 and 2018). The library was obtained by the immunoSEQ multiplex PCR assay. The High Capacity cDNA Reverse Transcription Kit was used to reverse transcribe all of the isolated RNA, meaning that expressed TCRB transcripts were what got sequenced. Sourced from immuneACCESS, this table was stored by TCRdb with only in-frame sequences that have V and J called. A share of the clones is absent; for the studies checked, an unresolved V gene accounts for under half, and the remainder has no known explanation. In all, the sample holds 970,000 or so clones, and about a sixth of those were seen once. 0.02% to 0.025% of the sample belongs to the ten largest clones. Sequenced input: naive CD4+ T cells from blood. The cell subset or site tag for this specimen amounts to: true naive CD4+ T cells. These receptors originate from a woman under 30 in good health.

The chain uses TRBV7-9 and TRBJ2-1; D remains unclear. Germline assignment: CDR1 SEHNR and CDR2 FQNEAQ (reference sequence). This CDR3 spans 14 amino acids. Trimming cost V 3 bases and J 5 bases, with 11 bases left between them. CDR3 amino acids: CASSFRQTNNEQFF. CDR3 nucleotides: TGTGCCAGCAGCTTTCGGCAGACCAACAATGAGCAGTTCTTC.

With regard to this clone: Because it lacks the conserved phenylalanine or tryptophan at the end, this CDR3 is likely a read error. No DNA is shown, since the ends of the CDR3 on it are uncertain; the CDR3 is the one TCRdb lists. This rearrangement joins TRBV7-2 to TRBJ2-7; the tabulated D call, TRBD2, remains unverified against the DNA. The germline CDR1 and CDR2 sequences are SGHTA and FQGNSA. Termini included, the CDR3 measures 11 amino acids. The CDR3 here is CASSMLAEPLP.

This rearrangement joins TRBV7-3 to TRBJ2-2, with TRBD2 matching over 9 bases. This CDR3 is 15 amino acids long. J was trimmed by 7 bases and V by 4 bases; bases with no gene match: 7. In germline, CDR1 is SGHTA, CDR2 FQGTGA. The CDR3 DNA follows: TGTGCCAGCAGCTCTTCCGGGACTAGCCACGGGGAGCTGTTTTTT. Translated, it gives CASSSSGTSHGELFF.

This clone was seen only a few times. This CDR3 is CASSLQAGGLGAETQYF. The CDR3, as DNA: TGTGCCAGCAGCTTACAGGCGGGAGGGCTTGGGGCGGAGACCCAGTACTTC. The chain joins TRBV11-2 to TRBJ2-5, with 9 bases identical to TRBD2. V shed 2 bases and J 5 bases; nucleotides not matched to a gene: 12. Germline V gene sequence: CDR1 SGHAT, CDR2 FQNNGV. This CDR3 is built from 17 residues.

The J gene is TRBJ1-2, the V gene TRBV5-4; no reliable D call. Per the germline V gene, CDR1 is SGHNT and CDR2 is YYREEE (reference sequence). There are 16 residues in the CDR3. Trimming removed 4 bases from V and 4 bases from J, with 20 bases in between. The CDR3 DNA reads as TGTGCCAGCAGCCACAGACTGGACCTAGCCCTCTATGGCTACACCTTC. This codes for CASSHRLDLALYGYTF. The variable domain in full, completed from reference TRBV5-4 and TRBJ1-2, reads ETGVTQSPTHLIKTRGQQVTLRCSSQSGHNTVSWYQQALGQGPQFIFQYYREEENGRGNFPPRFSGLQFPNYSSELNVNALELDDSALYLCASSHRLDLALYGYTFGSGTRLTVV.

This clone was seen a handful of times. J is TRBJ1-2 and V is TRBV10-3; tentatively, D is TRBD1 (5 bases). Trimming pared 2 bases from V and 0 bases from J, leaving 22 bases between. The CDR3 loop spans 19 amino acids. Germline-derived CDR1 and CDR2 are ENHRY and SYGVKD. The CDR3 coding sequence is TGTGCCATCAGTGAGGGAAGCGCAAGGGGCCCGAGCTCTAACTATGGCTACACCTTC. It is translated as CAISEGSARGPSSNYGYTF.

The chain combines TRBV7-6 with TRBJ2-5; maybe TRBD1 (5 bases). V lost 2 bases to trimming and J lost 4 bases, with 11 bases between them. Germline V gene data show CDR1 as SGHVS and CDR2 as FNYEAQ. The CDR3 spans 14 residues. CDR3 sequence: CASSLSGMVETQYF. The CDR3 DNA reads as TGTGCCAGCAGCTTATCAGGGATGGTAGAGACCCAGTACTTC.

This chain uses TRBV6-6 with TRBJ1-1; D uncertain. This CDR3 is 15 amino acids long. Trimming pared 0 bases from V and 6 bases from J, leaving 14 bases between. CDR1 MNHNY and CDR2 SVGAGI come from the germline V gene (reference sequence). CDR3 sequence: CASSYSNRGVAEAFF. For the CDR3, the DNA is TGTGCCAGCAGTTACTCGAACCGGGGAGTAGCTGAAGCTTTCTTT.

The CDR3 DNA sequence: TGTGCCAGCAGCTTAAAGTGGGACAGCTACGAGCAGTACTTC. Its translation: CASSLKWDSYEQYF. V is TRBV7-2 and J is TRBJ2-7, with 7 bases lining up with TRBD1. V trimming: 2 bases; J trimming: 3 bases; junction bases outside the gene matches: 4. This CDR3 region has 14 residues. Germline V gives CDR1 SGHTA, CDR2 FQGNSA.

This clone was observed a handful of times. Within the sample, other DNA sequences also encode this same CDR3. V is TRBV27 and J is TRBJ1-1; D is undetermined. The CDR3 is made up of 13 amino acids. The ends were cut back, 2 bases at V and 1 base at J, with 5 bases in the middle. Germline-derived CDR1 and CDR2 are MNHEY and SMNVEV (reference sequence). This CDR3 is CASSLRWNTEAFF. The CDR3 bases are TGTGCCAGCAGTTTAAGGTGGAACACTGAAGCTTTCTTT.

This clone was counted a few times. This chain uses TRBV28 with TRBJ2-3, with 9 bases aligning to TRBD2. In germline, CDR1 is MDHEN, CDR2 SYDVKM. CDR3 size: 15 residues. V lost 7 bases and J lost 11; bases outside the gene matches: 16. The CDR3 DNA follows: TGTGCCAGCACCTTAGCGGGAGACGCGGGGATAGGGCAGTATTTT. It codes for CASTLAGDAGIGQYF.

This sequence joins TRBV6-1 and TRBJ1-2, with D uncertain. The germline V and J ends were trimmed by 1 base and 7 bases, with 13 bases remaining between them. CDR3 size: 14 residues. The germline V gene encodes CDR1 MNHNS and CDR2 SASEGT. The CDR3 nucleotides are TGTGCCAGCAGTGAAGTATGGTGGCAGGCTGGCTACACCTTC. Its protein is CASSEVWWQAGYTF.

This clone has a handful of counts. CDR3 in amino acids: CASSPGLAWPDTQYF. Written as DNA, the CDR3 is TGCGCCAGCAGCCCAGGACTAGCCTGGCCAGATACGCAGTATTTT. The rearrangement joins TRBV5-1 to TRBJ2-3, with 8 bases identical to TRBD2. Germline V gene data show CDR1 as SGHRS and CDR2 as YFSETQ. The trim removed 4 bases at V and 4 bases at J, leaving 8 bases unmatched. CDR3 length: 15 amino acids.

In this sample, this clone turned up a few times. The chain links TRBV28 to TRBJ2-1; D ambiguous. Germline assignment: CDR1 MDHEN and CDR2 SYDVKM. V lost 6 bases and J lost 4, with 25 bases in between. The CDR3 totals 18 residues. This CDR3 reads CASRPKALVGRTYNEQFF. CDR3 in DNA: TGTGCCAGCAGACCTAAAGCCCTCGTTGGGCGAACGTACAATGAGCAGTTCTTC.

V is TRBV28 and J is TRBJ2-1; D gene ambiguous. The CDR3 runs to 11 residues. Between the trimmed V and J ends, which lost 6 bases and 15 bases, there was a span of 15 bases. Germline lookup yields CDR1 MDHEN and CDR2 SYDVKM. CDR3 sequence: CASRSDPDLFF. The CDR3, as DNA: TGTGCCAGCAGGAGCGACCCGGACCTGTTCTTC. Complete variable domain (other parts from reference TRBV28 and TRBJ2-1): DVKVTQSSRYLVKRTGEKVFLECVQDMDHENMFWYRQDPGLGLRLIYFSYDVKMKEKGDIPEGYSVSREKKERFSLILESASTNQTSMYLCASRSDPDLFFGPGTRLTVL.

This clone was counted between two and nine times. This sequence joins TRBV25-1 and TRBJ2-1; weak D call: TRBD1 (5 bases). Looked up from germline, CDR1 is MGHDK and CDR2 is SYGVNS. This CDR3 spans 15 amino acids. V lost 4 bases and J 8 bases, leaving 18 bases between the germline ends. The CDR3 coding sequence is TGTGCCAGCAGTGGTTCCCAGGGTGGACGAGATGAGCAGTTCTTC. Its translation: CASSGSQGGRDEQFF.